This T cell receptor beta chain was recorded in a study of cytomegalovirus exposure and HLA in healthy donors. Researchers ran the PCR with 60 Vbeta and 13 Jbeta primers. Assay: immunoSEQ multiplex PCR; the TCRdb copy retains only in-frame clones and omits some. The sample carries approximately 86,000 clones, 85% recorded once. This CDR3 comprises 15 residues. CDR1 and CDR2 (germline): SSHAT, FNYEAQ (reference sequence). A remark on this clone: The junction differs from germline at one of its ends, possibly a read error.

The clonotype originates from a man aged 35 to 55 in good health and CMV-seropositive. This sequence joins TRBV7-7 and TRBJ2-5; the D gene is possibly TRBD2 (6 bases). The sample consisted of PBMCs. The CDR3 DNA reads TGTGCTAGCAGCCCGAGGGGCGGGGCACAAGAGACCCAGTACTTC. Its protein is CASSPRGGAQETQYF. Full variable domain (outside the CDR3, taken from reference TRBV7-7 and TRBJ2-5): GAGVSQSPRYKVTKRGQDVTLRCDPISSHATLYWYQQALGQGPEFLTYFNYEAQPDKSGLPSDRFSAERPEGSISTLTIQRTEQRDSAMYRCASSPRGGAQETQYFGPGTRLLVL.